Here is one T cell receptor (beta chain) with its context. Assay: immunoSEQ multiplex PCR; the TCRdb copy retains only in-frame clones and omits some. The sample includes tens of thousands of clones, around 90% seen only once; the top ten take 3.5% to 5%. The data originate from a study of OX40 agonist ivuxolimab in advanced cancers. As for the study in general: Patients with hepatocellular carcinoma, melanoma, renal cell or head and neck cancer made up the dose-escalation patients.

Any history of autoimmune disease or systemic immunosuppression disqualified patients. Germline V gives CDR1 SGHTA, CDR2 FQGNSA. V was clipped by 1 base and J by 3 bases, with 7 bases between them. This CDR3 is 13 amino acids long. Sequenced here: CD4+ or CD8+ T cells sorted from blood, sampled in a trial of the OX40 agonist ivuxolimab. The sequence derives from an adult with an advanced solid tumor such as melanoma, head and neck, liver or kidney cancer. The rearrangement joins TRBV7-2 to TRBJ2-7; D remains ambiguous. CDR3 nucleotide sequence: TGTGCCAGCAGCTTAGGGTTTGACTACGAGCAGTACTTC. Translation gives CASSLGFDYEQYF.